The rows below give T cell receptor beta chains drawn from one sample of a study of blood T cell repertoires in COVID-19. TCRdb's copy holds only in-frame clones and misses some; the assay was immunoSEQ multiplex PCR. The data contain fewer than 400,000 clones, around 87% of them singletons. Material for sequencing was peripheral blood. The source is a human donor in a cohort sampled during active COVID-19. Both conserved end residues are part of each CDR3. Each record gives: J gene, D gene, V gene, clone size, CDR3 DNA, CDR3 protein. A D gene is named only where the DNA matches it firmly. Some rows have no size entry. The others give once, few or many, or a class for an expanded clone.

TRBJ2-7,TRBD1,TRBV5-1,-,TGCGCCAGCAGCTTGCGGCCAGGGGGCGCGTACGAGCAGTACTTC,CASSLRPGGAYEQYF
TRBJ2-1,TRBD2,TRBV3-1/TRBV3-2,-,TGTGCCAGCAGCCAGGGAAGGGACTATGCACCTGAGCAGTTCTTC,CASSQGRDYAPEQFF
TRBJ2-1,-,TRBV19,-,TGTGCCAGTAGTACCTCAACGGGAGCCCGGGTCAATGAGCAGTTCTTC,CASSTSTGARVNEQFF
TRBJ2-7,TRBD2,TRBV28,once,TGTGCCAGCAGTTTGCGGTTCCCCCTAGGGACTATGCCCTCCTACGAGCAGTACTTC,CASSLRFPLGTMPSYEQYF
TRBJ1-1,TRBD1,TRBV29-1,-,TGCAGCGTTGGGCAGGGGGACACTGAAGCTTTCTTT,CSVGQGDTEAFF
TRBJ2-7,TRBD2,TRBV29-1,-,TGCAGCGTAACGGGGGGGCCCCGGGAGCAGTACTTC,CSVTGGPREQYF
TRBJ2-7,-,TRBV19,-,TGTGCCAGTAGAAGGACTGGACCTGGGTACGAGCAGTACTTC,CASRRTGPGYEQYF
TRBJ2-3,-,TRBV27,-,TGTGCCAGCAGGCCCGCGGATTATTCCCGCACAGATACGCAGTATTTT,CASRPADYSRTDTQYF
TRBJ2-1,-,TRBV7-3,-,TGTGCCTCCGGGACTGCCGTCGGAAATGAGCAGTTCTTC,CASGTAVGNEQFF
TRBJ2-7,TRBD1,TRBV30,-,TGTGCCTGGACCGGGACAGGGACAACGAGGCAGTACTTC,CAWTGTGTTRQYF
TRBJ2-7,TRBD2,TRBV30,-,TGTGCCTGGAGCCAGAGACTACTAGCGGGGTCCTACGAGCAGTACTTC,CAWSQRLLAGSYEQYF
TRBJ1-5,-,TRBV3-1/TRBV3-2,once,TGTGCCAGCAGCCAAGGTATAAACAATCAGCCCCAGCATTTT,CASSQGINNQPQHF
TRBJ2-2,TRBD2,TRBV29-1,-,TGCAGCGTTGCGGGGGGGGCGACCGGGGAGCTGTTTTTT,CSVAGGATGELFF
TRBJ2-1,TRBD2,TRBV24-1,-,TGTGCCACCAGTGATGTAACTAGCGGGAAAACGGGTCCCTACAATGAGCAGTTCTTC,CATSDVTSGKTGPYNEQFF
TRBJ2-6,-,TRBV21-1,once,TGTGCCAGCAGCACCAAGCCGGGACTAGCATCCCCTGGGGCCAACGTCCTGACTTTC,CASSTKPGLASPGANVLTF
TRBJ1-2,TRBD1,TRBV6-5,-,TGTGCCAGCAGATTACAGGGGGAAAACAACTATGGCTACACCTTC,CASRLQGENNYGYTF
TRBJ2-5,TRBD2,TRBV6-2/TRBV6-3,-,TGTGCCAGCAGTTTCTCCAATCTGGGACTAGCGGATAGAAAAGAGACCCAGTACTTC,CASSFSNLGLADRKETQYF
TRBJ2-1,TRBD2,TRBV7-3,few,TGTGCCAGCAGCCCGGGACTAGCGGTCAATGAGCAGTTCTTC,CASSPGLAVNEQFF
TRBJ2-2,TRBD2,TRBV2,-,TGTGCCAGCAGCCTTTTTAGCGGGAGCACCGGGGAGCTGTTTTTT,CASSLFSGSTGELFF
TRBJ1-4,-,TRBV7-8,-,TGTGCCAGCAGCCGTGACAGAAATGAAAAACTGTTTTTT,CASSRDRNEKLFF
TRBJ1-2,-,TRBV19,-,TGTGCCAGTAGTATGGAGACTTTAACCCGAGGCTACACCTTC,CASSMETLTRGYTF
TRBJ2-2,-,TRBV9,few,TGTGCCAGTCAAAACACCGGGGAGCTGTTTTTT,CASQNTGELFF
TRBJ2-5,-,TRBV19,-,TGTGCCACTCGCAGGGGAGAGACCCAGTACTTC,CATRRGETQYF
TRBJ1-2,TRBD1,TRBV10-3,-,TGTGCCATCAGTGCGATACAGGGGGCGGATGGCTACACCTTC,CAISAIQGADGYTF
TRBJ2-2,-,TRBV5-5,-,TGTGCCAGCAGCTTGAGGGAGGGGGCCGGGGAGCTGTTTTTT,CASSLREGAGELFF
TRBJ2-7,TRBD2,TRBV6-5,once,TGTGCCAGCAGTACCCTAGCGGGCTCCTACGAGCAGTACTTC,CASSTLAGSYEQYF
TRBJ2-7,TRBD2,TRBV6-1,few,TGTGCCAGCAGTGAAGGACCGACTAGCGGGGGAAGGTACGAGCAGTACTTC,CASSEGPTSGGRYEQYF
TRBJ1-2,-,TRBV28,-,TGTGCCACGAATGGGGGCAGAGATGGCTACACCTTC,CATNGGRDGYTF
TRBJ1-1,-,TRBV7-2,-,TGTGCCAGCAGCTTAGCTTCGTCAGGGAAAGCTTTCTTT,CASSLASSGKAFF
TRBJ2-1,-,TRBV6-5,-,TGTGCCAGCAGTTCCTCACGGGATAAGGGTTACAATGAGCAGTTCTTC,CASSSSRDKGYNEQFF
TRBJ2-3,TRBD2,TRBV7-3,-,TGTGCCAGCAGCTTAGTGCTAGCGGGCTCCACAGATACGCAGTATTTT,CASSLVLAGSTDTQYF
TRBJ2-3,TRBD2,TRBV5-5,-,TGTGCCAGCAGCCCATTGGCGGGGGGAGATACGCAGTATTTT,CASSPLAGGDTQYF
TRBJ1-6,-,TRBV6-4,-,TGTGCCAGCAGTGACTCCGCAGGGCTCCCCTATAATTCACCCCTCCACTTT,CASSDSAGLPYNSPLHF
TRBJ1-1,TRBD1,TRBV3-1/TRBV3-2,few,TGTGCCAGCAGCCAACGGGACAGGGAGTATCTTCTCTTT,CASSQRDREYLLF
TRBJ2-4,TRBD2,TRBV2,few,TGTGCCAGCAGGAGTCGAATAGCGGGGTCAGGGAACATTCAGTACTTC,CASRSRIAGSGNIQYF
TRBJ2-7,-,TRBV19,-,TGTGCCAGTAGTAAACAAACCGGGACACCCTTCGAGCAGTACTTC,CASSKQTGTPFEQYF